Shown below are 15 T cell receptor beta chains from a single sample sequenced in a study of identical twins. One entry per CDR3 protein results from TCRdb running MiXCR on the 5' RACE reads. Of around 690,000 distinct CDR3 sequences listed, over 20% were seen once; the top ten hold 4% to 4.5%. The same data also went into a second study, on T cells expressing NK-cell markers.

Material: PBMCs. The receptors were gathered from a woman between 18 and 30 years old in good health.

Ten or more counts support this clonotype. This CDR3 is CASSYRTGSHSPLHF. The CDR3, as DNA: TGTGCCAGCAGTTATCGGACAGGGAGCCATTCACCCCTCCACTTT. This chain uses TRBV27 with TRBJ1-6; TRBD1 matches at 8 bases. From germline, CDR1 is MNHEY and CDR2 SMNVEV (reference sequence). V was pared by 4 bases and J by 8 bases, with 7 bases of the junction left unmatched. CDR3 length: 15 residues.

The sample holds a few counts of this clonotype. The rearrangement links TRBV20-1 to TRBJ2-1, with D possibly being TRBD1 or TRBD2 (5 bases each). Germline CDR1 and CDR2: DFQATT and SNEGSKA (reference sequence). Trimming removed 3 bases from V and 7 bases from J, with 13 bases in between. The CDR3 totals 13 residues. DNA for the CDR3: TGCAGTGCTAGTCTGGTCGGGGCTAATGAGCAGTTCTTC. As protein: CSASLVGANEQFF.

This clonotype was counted between two and nine times. The rearrangement uses TRBV20-1 and TRBJ2-1; D not certain. The germline V and J ends were trimmed by 4 bases and 8 bases, with 12 bases remaining between them. Germline-derived CDR1 and CDR2 are DFQATT and SNEGSKA (reference sequence). The CDR3 loop spans 12 amino acids. The CDR3 nucleotides read TGCAGTGCTAAAAAAGGAGAGTATGAGCAGTTCTTC. It yields the protein CSAKKGEYEQFF.

V gene TRBV12-3 or TRBV12-4 combines with J gene TRBJ2-3; D is uncertain. This CDR3 spans 17 amino acids. V was shortened by 3 bases and J by 1 base, with 17 bases between the two germline ends. The CDR3 nucleotides read TGTGCCAGCAGTTTGCGACGTTCCCTAACTCGCACAGATACGCAGTATTTT. Translating gives CASSLRRSLTRTDTQYF.

CDR3 in DNA: TGCAGTGCTTGGGGACTAGCGGGGGGGCTCCAGTTCTTC. Translated, it gives CSAWGLAGGLQFF. J is TRBJ2-1 and V is TRBV20-1; 16 bases line up with TRBD2. J lost 13 bases, V lost 5 bases, and 5 bases had no gene match. Germline CDR1 is DFQATT and CDR2 is SNEGSKA (reference sequence). The length of the CDR3 is 13 residues.

The chain recombines TRBV24-1 with TRBJ1-4; D is unclear. This CDR3 spans 12 amino acids. CDR1 KGHDR and CDR2 SFDVKD come from the germline V gene. V lost 11 bases and J lost 6, with 12 bases in between. DNA for the CDR3: TGTGCCATTAGTCGGGCCGATGAAAAACTGTTTTTT. Its translation is CAISRADEKLFF.

The chain recombines TRBV7-9 with TRBJ2-5; 7 bases map to TRBD1. J gave up 5 bases and V 4 bases, and 10 bases lay outside the gene matches. CDR1 SEHNR and CDR2 FQNEAQ come from the germline V gene (reference sequence). The CDR3 has 15 amino acids. This CDR3 reads CASSSHYRGGETQYF. For the CDR3, the DNA is TGTGCCAGCAGCTCCCACTACAGGGGCGGGGAGACCCAGTACTTC.

In this sample, this clonotype turned up a few times. This rearrangement joins TRBV7-3 to TRBJ2-1; TRBD2 matches at 8 bases. The CDR3 totals 15 residues. The V gene end was trimmed by 3 bases and the J gene end by 4 bases; junction bases not matched to a gene: 5. Germline values: CDR1 SGHTA, CDR2 FQGTGA. CDR3 loop: CASSFTGGLYNEQFF. CDR3 nucleotide sequence: TGTGCCAGCAGCTTCACGGGGGGGCTTTACAATGAGCAGTTCTTC.

This clonotype was detected a few times. This sequence joins TRBV6-1 and TRBJ2-1; 11 bases fit TRBD2. Germline CDR1 and CDR2: MNHNS and SASEGT. The CDR3 runs 16 residues. J was trimmed by 7 bases and V by 2 bases; bases with no gene match: 7. Written as DNA, the CDR3 is TGTGCCAGCAGTGAAAACCCGACTAGCGGGGAAAATGAGCAGTTCTTC. This translates into CASSENPTSGENEQFF.

This clonotype was observed a handful of times. The V gene is TRBV29-1, the J gene TRBJ2-7; TRBD2 matches at 7 bases. The CDR3 runs to 14 residues. CDR1 SQVTM and CDR2 ANQGSEA come from the germline V gene. Losses at the gene ends were 5 bases for V and 2 bases for J; bases not matched to a gene: 9. The CDR3 sequence: CSVSYASGTYEQYF. In DNA, the CDR3 is TGCAGCGTTAGCTACGCTAGCGGAACCTACGAGCAGTACTTC.

The rearrangement links TRBV25-1 to TRBJ2-1; 7 nucleotides align to TRBD1. CDR3 length equals 15 residues. With 5 bases clipped from V and 7 bases from J, the junction kept 11 bases outside the gene matches. Germline assignment: CDR1 MGHDK and CDR2 SYGVNS. CDR3 in DNA: TGTGCCAGCAGTTCTCGACAGGGTCTTAGGAATGAGCAGTTCTTC. Its protein product is CASSSRQGLRNEQFF.

The genes are TRBV5-1 and TRBJ2-7; a weak D match, TRBD2 (6 bases). The germline V gene encodes CDR1 SGHRS and CDR2 YFSETQ. This CDR3 spans 14 amino acids. The V and J ends lost 4 bases and 0 bases respectively, with 11 bases between them. In DNA, the CDR3 is TGCGCCAGCAGCGGAGGGCGTGGCTCCTACGAGCAGTACTTC. It specifies CASSGGRGSYEQYF.

V is TRBV29-1 and J is TRBJ2-1; D possibly corresponds to TRBD2 (5 bases). The germline V gene has CDR1 SQVTM and CDR2 ANQGSEA. The CDR3 runs 14 residues. V was pared by 3 bases and J by 2 bases, with 11 bases between. The CDR3 nucleotides are TGCAGCGTTGACGCGGAGGCCGCCTACAATGAGCAGTTCTTC. Its translation: CSVDAEAAYNEQFF.

This clonotype was recorded a few times. The chain links TRBV6-2 or TRBV6-3 to TRBJ2-7, with D tentatively TRBD2 (6 bases). The CDR3 runs 19 residues. CDR1 is MNHEY, CDR2 SVGEGT, per germline. V was shortened by 0 bases and J by 0 bases, with 21 bases between the two germline ends. This chain's CDR3 is CASSYSRSPAGPSSYEQYF. The CDR3, as DNA: TGTGCCAGCAGTTACTCCCGGTCGCCGGCGGGACCGAGCTCCTACGAGCAGTACTTC.

This clonotype was seen more than once but under ten times. The chain combines TRBV5-5 with TRBJ2-5; 12 nucleotides align to TRBD2. V lost 1 base to trimming and J lost 3 bases; unmatched junction nucleotides: 4. Per germline, CDR1 SGHKS and CDR2 YYEKEE (reference sequence). CDR3 length: 16 residues. In nucleotides, the CDR3 is TGTGCCAGCAGCTTGCGGTCTAGCGGGGGGGAAGAGACCCAGTACTTC. This codes for CASSLRSSGGEETQYF.